This T cell receptor (beta chain) originates from a study of blood T cell repertoires in COVID-19. At the level of the study: PBMCs, B-cell-depleted T cells, or T cells were the source of the cDNA or gDNA that made up the material.

Participants were aged roughly 18 to 89 years from around 26 US areas. Participants reported their clinical history, and cohort assignment relied on those reports. Generated by immunoSEQ multiplex PCR, the TCRdb table keeps only in-frame clones and is missing some. This table has around 250,000 clones, approximately 91% appearing once. The sample comprised PBMCs or T cells enriched from blood (not recorded which). The sequence derives from a human donor in a cohort exposed to, infected with or recovered from COVID-19 (not recorded which). The donor label of this sample is uncertain.

Here the CDR3 reads CASSTYPTGHTEAFF. CDR3 DNA sequence: TGTGCCAGTAGTACCTACCCGACAGGGCACACTGAAGCTTTCTTT. The chain recombines TRBV19 with TRBJ1-1; TRBD1 aligns across 7 bases. CDR1 is LNHDA, CDR2 SQIVND, per germline (reference sequence). V lost 4 bases and J lost 3; bases outside the gene matches: 8. The CDR3 loop spans 15 amino acids.